The 2 T cell receptor beta chains reported below all come from one sample, sequenced in a study of blood T cell repertoires in COVID-19. The data were produced by immunoSEQ multiplex PCR, yet TCRdb's version contains in-frame clones alone and is incomplete. The sample yields roughly 250,000 clones, roughly 88% seen once. Sequencing used PBMCs or T cells enriched from blood (not recorded which). The receptors here all came from a woman aged 40 to 50 with acute COVID-19.

V is TRBV12-5 and J is TRBJ1-2; 7 positions agree with TRBD1. Germline CDR1 and CDR2: LGHNT and FRNRAP. The junction had 3 bases not matched to a gene; V was cut back by 4 bases and J by 4 bases. The CDR3 has 13 amino acids. The CDR3 bases are TGTGCTAGTGGTTCGGGACAGTCCTATGGCTACACCTTC. Amino acids: CASGSGQSYGYTF.

The gene calls are TRBV18 and TRBJ2-1, with 13 positions matching TRBD2. V lost 5 bases and J lost 0; bases outside the gene matches: 19. Germline V gene sequence: CDR1 KGHSH, CDR2 LQKENI. This CDR3 is 22 amino acids long. The CDR3 sequence is CASSSSPPRGLAGASSYNEQFF. DNA for the CDR3: TGTGCCAGCTCATCATCCCCTCCCAGAGGACTAGCGGGGGCCAGCTCCTACAATGAGCAGTTCTTC.